Given below is one TCR beta chain in context. This sample stems from a study of T cell responses to AZD1222 COVID-19 vaccine. The assay was immunoSEQ multiplex PCR, and TCRdb's table has in-frame clones only and misses some. Among 250,000 to 300,000 clones listed, 85% to 95% were seen once. In germline, CDR1 is LNHDA, CDR2 SQIVND (reference sequence). The CDR3 has 18 amino acids. Trimming removed 1 base from V and 6 bases from J; junction bases left unmatched: 14. The chain has TRBV19 and TRBJ2-2; TRBD1 aligns across 7 bases. The sequenced sample was peripheral blood, obtained 28 days after the second AZD1222 dose. This TCR was sampled from an adult who received the AZD1222 COVID-19 vaccine. The CDR3 is CASSIVRQGRYIAGELFF. In DNA form, the CDR3 reads TGTGCCAGTAGTATAGTTCGACAGGGCCGTTATATAGCCGGGGAGCTGTTTTTT.